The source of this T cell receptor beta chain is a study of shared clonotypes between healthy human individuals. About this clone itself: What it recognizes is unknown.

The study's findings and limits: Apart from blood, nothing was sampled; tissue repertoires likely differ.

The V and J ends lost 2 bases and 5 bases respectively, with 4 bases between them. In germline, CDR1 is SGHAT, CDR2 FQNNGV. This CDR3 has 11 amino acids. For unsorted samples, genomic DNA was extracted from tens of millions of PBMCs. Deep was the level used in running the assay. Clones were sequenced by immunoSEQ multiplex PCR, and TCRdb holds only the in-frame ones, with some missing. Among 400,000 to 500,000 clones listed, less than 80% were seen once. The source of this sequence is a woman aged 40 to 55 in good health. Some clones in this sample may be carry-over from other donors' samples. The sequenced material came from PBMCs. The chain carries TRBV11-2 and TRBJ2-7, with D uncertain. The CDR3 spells CASSLLDEQYF. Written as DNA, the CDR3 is TGTGCCAGCAGCTTATTGGACGAGCAGTACTTC.